This T cell receptor (beta chain) was captured by sequencing in a study of shared clonotypes between healthy human individuals. Across the whole study: Three CD4 naive, three CD4 memory, two CD8 naive and one CD8 memory plate were used per donor.

The V and J ends lost 2 bases and 4 bases respectively, with 18 bases between them. CDR1 is MNHEY, CDR2 SMNVEV, per germline (reference sequence). The CDR3 totals 17 residues. Those who donated were healthy HIV-negative adults, with no recent acute infections or vaccinations reported. Every donor, a Caucasian adult, lived in Nashville, Tennessee. The authors' processing: As immunoSEQ supplied junction-only sequences (without quality scores), filtering differed. Using immunoSEQ multiplex PCR, the repertoire was profiled, and TCRdb retains in-frame clones only, with some absent. V, J and clone size are those of that table, while D and trimming were read from the DNA. The table includes approximately 1,500,000 clones, 98% detected once.

Sequencing was done on a sample of naive CD4+ T cells sorted from blood. The subset denotes: CD45RA+ positively selected. V gene TRBV27 combines with J gene TRBJ1-5; D is unresolved. The receptor's source is a man aged 25-40 years in good health. The CDR3 DNA is TGTGCCAGCAGTTTAGTACGCGACGGGATCAGAAATCAGCCCCAGCATTTT. Translation: CASSLVRDGIRNQPQHF.